The T cell receptor (beta chain) described here comes from a study of neurological immune-mediated disorders. Study conclusions and caveats: None of the CDR3 amino acid sequences in expanded clones turned up in more than one subject, which points to private repertoires in all groups.

This clonotype came up many times. Its target is unknown. The cDNA was generated through 5'RACE incorporating 10-nucleotide random UMIs. The output of every sequencing run, over 170 million TCR-beta sequences, came from 15-18 subjects. TCRdb independently ran MiXCR on the 5' RACE reads; one entry per CDR3 protein. The data contain approximately 48,000 distinct CDR3 sequences, over 15% of them singletons. The length of the CDR3 is 13 residues. V dropped 3 bases and J dropped 0 bases, with 2 bases sitting between them. Germline lookup yields CDR1 SSHAT and CDR2 FNYEAQ (reference sequence). The chain is built from TRBV7-7 and TRBJ2-2; D is ambiguous. The TCR originated in a man aged 55 to 70 in good health. The source material was PBMCs. CDR3 residues: CASSFSNTGELFF. Here the CDR3 DNA reads TGTGCCAGCAGCTTTTCGAACACCGGGGAGCTGTTTTTT. Together with reference TRBV7-7 and TRBJ2-2, the CDR3 gives the full variable domain: GAGVSQSPRYKVTKRGQDVTLRCDPISSHATLYWYQQALGQGPEFLTYFNYEAQPDKSGLPSDRFSAERPEGSISTLTIQRTEQRDSAMYRCASSFSNTGELFFGEGSRLTVL.